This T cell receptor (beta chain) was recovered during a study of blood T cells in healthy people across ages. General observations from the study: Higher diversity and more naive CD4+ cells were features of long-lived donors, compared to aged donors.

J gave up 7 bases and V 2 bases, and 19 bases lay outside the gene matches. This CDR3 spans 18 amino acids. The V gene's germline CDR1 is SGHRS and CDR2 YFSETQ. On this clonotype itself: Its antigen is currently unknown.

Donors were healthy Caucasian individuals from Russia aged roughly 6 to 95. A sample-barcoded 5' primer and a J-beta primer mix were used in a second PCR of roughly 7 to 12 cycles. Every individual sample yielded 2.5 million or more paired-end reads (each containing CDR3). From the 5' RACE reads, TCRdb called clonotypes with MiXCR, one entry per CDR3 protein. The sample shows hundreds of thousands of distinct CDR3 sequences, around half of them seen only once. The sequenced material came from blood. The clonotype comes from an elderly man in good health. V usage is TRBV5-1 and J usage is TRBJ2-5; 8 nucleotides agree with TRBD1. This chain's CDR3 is CASSFSTGGRNPKRTQYF. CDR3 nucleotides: TGCGCCAGCAGCTTCAGCACAGGGGGGCGGAACCCCAAGAGGACCCAGTACTTC.